One and the same sample provided the 10 T cell receptor beta chains below, sequenced in a study of a mutant IDH1 vaccine in newly diagnosed glioma. The antigens these receptors bind are not known. Clones were read by immunoSEQ multiplex PCR, and TCRdb kept only the in-frame ones, dropping some. Of approximately 60,000 clones listed, 85% to 90% are singletons. Time point here: week 23, last vaccination. Every vaccination contained 300 ug of the mutant IDH1 20-mer peptide and was paired with topical imiquimod. The material sequenced was PBMCs, taken from a glioma patient whose treatment included an IDH1 peptide vaccine. The receptors here all came from a man aged 35 to 55 with glioma.

V usage is TRBV7-9 and J usage is TRBJ1-1; 8 bases align to TRBD1. J gave up 0 bases and V 4 bases, and 4 bases lay outside the gene matches. Germline V gene lookup returns CDR1 SEHNR and CDR2 FQNEAQ (reference sequence). CDR3 length: 15 residues. The CDR3 spells CASSSKGQVNTEAFF. In nucleotides, the CDR3 is TGTGCCAGCAGCTCCAAGGGACAGGTGAACACTGAAGCTTTCTTT.

The V gene is TRBV15, the J gene TRBJ1-4; 10 bases are a match to TRBD1. CDR1 is LNHNV and CDR2 is YYDKDF in the germline V gene (reference sequence). J gave up 7 bases and V 1 base, and 0 bases lay outside the gene matches. This CDR3 comprises 14 residues. The CDR3 reads CATSRGTGGEKLFF. The CDR3 DNA reads TGTGCCACCAGCAGAGGGACAGGGGGTGAAAAACTGTTTTTT.

This chain joins TRBV19 and TRBJ1-1; D is possibly TRBD1 (6 bases). Looked up from germline, CDR1 is LNHDA and CDR2 is SQIVND (reference sequence). This CDR3 spans 14 amino acids. V was clipped by 5 bases and J by 1 base, with 11 bases between them. Written as DNA, the CDR3 is TGTGCCAGTAGTTATGGGGGACAGAACACTGAAGCTTTCTTT. Translated: CASSYGGQNTEAFF.

This chain links TRBV5-4 with TRBJ2-3, with D tentatively TRBD1 (6 bases). The V gene's germline CDR1 is SGHNT and CDR2 YYREEE (reference sequence). CDR3 length: 13 amino acids. Trimming shortened V by 4 bases and J by 2 bases, and 8 bases separated the two germline ends. CDR3 in DNA: TGTGCCAGCAGCCGGGACATCACAGATACGCAGTATTTT. As protein: CASSRDITDTQYF.

The chain joins TRBV2 to TRBJ2-7; 10 bases line up with TRBD2. CDR3 length: 13 amino acids. V shed 6 bases and J 12 bases; nucleotides not matched to a gene: 11. Germline V CDR1 and CDR2: SNHLY, FYNNEI. Here the CDR3 DNA reads TGTGCCAGCAGGGGGGGACTAGCGAATACGGGGTACTTC. Translated, it gives CASRGGLANTGYF. The full variable domain, rest sourced from reference TRBV2 and TRBJ2-7, is EPEVTQTPSHQVTQMGQEVILRCVPISNHLYFYWYRQILGQKVEFLVSFYNNEISEKSEIFDDQFSVERPDGSNFTLKIRSTKLEDSAMYFCASRGGLANTGYFGPGTRLTVT.

The chain joins TRBV7-6 to TRBJ2-5, with a possible D match to TRBD1 (6 bases). The germline V gene has CDR1 SGHVS and CDR2 FNYEAQ. This CDR3 has 13 amino acids. The V and J ends lost 1 base and 6 bases respectively, with 9 bases between them. The CDR3 region is CASSLEGEKTQYF. In DNA form, the CDR3 reads TGTGCCAGCAGCTTAGAGGGGGAGAAGACCCAGTACTTC.

J is TRBJ2-4 and V is TRBV7-2; D call uncertain. Germline CDR1 and CDR2: SGHTA and FQGNSA. The V end lost 0 bases, the J end lost 15 bases, and 18 bases lay between the germline ends. There are 14 residues in the CDR3. The CDR3 DNA reads as TGTGCCAGCAGCTTAGCAGTACATTCCCCCCTAGTGTACTTC. Its protein product is CASSLAVHSPLVYF.

The rearrangement joins TRBV19 to TRBJ1-4; unclear D gene. CDR1 and CDR2 (germline): LNHDA, SQIVND (reference sequence). This CDR3 region has 13 residues. V was cut by 3 bases and J by 3 bases, with 5 bases left in between. This CDR3 reads CASSILSNEKLFF. CDR3 DNA: TGTGCCAGTAGTATCCTCTCTAATGAAAAACTGTTTTTT.

This clone has only a few counts. The chain joins TRBV4-1 to TRBJ2-7, with 11 bases that match TRBD2. The CDR3 covers 18 residues. V lost 3 bases to trimming and J lost 5 bases; unmatched junction nucleotides: 15. The germline gives CDR1 MGHRA, CDR2 YSYEKL. CDR3 DNA: TGCGCCAGCAGCCAGTTTTTAGCGGGAGGGCCTAACACCCACGAGCAGTACTTC. This translates into CASSQFLAGGPNTHEQYF.

The chain's CDR3 is CASSPRGQTTGELFF. The CDR3 DNA is TGTGCCAGCTCACCACGGGGGCAGACCACCGGGGAGCTGTTTTTT. The chain joins TRBV18 to TRBJ2-2, with D possibly matching TRBD1 (6 bases). The length of the CDR3 is 15 residues. CDR1 is KGHSH, CDR2 LQKENI, per germline. Trimming took 1 base from V and 4 from J, leaving 10 bases between them.